One sample yielded the 14 T cell receptor beta chains listed below, sequenced in a study of T cell responses to AZD1222 COVID-19 vaccine. Measured with immunoSEQ multiplex PCR; TCRdb has only the in-frame clones, and not every one. The repertoire holds tens of thousands of clones, with 79% as singletons. The specimen comprised peripheral blood, sampled on day 0 of MenACWY control vaccination. The receptors originated from an adult in good health.

DNA for the CDR3: TGTGCCAGCAGTGAAGTCCAGGGTGCTGGAAACACCATATATTTT. Its protein is CASSEVQGAGNTIYF. V is TRBV25-1 and J is TRBJ1-3, with D possibly TRBD1 on 5 matching bases. The CDR3 loop spans 15 amino acids. V lost 2 bases, J lost 2 bases, and 10 bases lay in between. From germline, CDR1 is MGHDK and CDR2 SYGVNS.

This clone has just a few counts. The chain links TRBV7-6 to TRBJ1-5; 8 bases agree with TRBD1. The CDR3 has 13 residues. CDR1 SGHVS and CDR2 FNYEAQ come from the germline V gene. V was clipped by 8 bases and J by 6 bases; unmatched bases: 6. This CDR3 is CASGRGQGQPQHF. In DNA, the CDR3 is TGTGCCAGCGGCAGGGGGCAGGGTCAGCCCCAGCATTTT.

The chain has TRBV27 and TRBJ2-7, with 8 bases lining up with TRBD1. V lost 7 bases, J lost 7 bases, and 12 bases stayed unmatched. CDR1 is MNHEY, CDR2 SMNVEV, per germline (reference sequence). The CDR3 length is 14 residues. CDR3 DNA sequence: TGTGCCAGCACCGACAGGGGTAACGGGGGAGAGCAGTACTTC. Its protein product is CASTDRGNGGEQYF.

This rearrangement joins TRBV12-5 to TRBJ1-5; TRBD1 is a possible D gene (6 bases). Germline V gene data show CDR1 as LGHNT and CDR2 as FRNRAP. The CDR3 is 16 residues long. V lost 6 bases to trimming and J lost 3 bases, with 18 bases between them. The CDR3 region has the DNA TGTGCTAGTGGGGGGGCCGCAAATTCGCCCAATCAGCCCCAGCATTTT. It translates to CASGGAANSPNQPQHF.

This sequence joins TRBV10-3 and TRBJ1-1; D is undetermined. CDR1 is ENHRY and CDR2 is SYGVKD in the germline V gene. V was shortened by 0 bases and J by 5 bases, with 7 bases between the two germline ends. This CDR3 is built from 13 residues. CDR3 DNA: TGTGCCATCAGTGAGTCCGCGGGTACTGAAGCTTTCTTT. Encoded protein: CAISESAGTEAFF.

The chain carries TRBV19 and TRBJ2-3; 7 nucleotides align to TRBD1. This CDR3 has 15 amino acids. Trimming at V came to 3 bases and at J to 2 bases, leaving 5 bases not matched to a gene. Germline lookup yields CDR1 LNHDA and CDR2 SQIVND (reference sequence). The CDR3 DNA reads TGTGCCAGTAGTATCCCGGGACAGAACACAGATACGCAGTATTTT. Its protein is CASSIPGQNTDTQYF.

In this sample, this clone is medium-sized. The rearrangement uses TRBV15 and TRBJ2-3, with D possibly being TRBD2 (5 bases). Germline V lookup: CDR1 LNHNV, CDR2 YYDKDF (reference sequence). The CDR3 extends over 16 amino acids. V lost 0 bases and J 4 bases, leaving 14 bases between the germline ends. The CDR3 region is CATSRERGNGADTQYF. In DNA, the CDR3 is TGTGCCACCAGCAGAGAAAGAGGGAATGGGGCAGATACGCAGTATTTT.

The chain couples TRBV27 to TRBJ1-5; a possible D gene is TRBD1 (6 bases). The V and J ends lost 3 bases and 4 bases respectively, with 13 bases between them. CDR1 and CDR2 (germline): MNHEY, SMNVEV (reference sequence). This CDR3 spans 15 amino acids. The CDR3 nucleotides read TGTGCCAGCAGTTTTGCGGGGGCCTTAAATCAGCCCCAGCATTTT. Amino acid sequence: CASSFAGALNQPQHF.

The V and J genes are TRBV5-8 and TRBJ2-1, with D possibly called TRBD1 or TRBD2 (6 bases each). V lost 4 bases, J lost 9 bases, and 23 bases lay in between. The CDR3 loop spans 16 amino acids. CDR1 is SGHTS, CDR2 YDEGEE, per germline. Here the CDR3 DNA reads TGTGCCAGCAGCCCCCTCGGGGGCTCTGTATTCATTGAGCAGTTCTTC. Amino acid sequence: CASSPLGGSVFIEQFF.

In this sample, this clone turned up a few times. V and J are TRBV2 and TRBJ1-4, with 10 bases fitting TRBD1. V lost 7 bases and J lost 1; bases outside the gene matches: 9. Germline V gene sequence: CDR1 SNHLY, CDR2 FYNNEI. The CDR3 sequence is 17 residues long. CDR3 region: CASTEGQGGITNEKLFF. The CDR3 bases are TGTGCCAGCACCGAAGGACAGGGGGGAATAACTAATGAAAAACTGTTTTTT.

The chain joins TRBV11-1 to TRBJ2-3, with 8 bases identical to TRBD2. CDR1 is SGHAT, CDR2 FQDESV, per germline (reference sequence). The trim removed 7 bases at V and 2 bases at J, leaving 5 bases unmatched. There are 14 residues in the CDR3. The CDR3 region has the DNA TGTGCCAGCACCGGGGGGGGCCCCACAGATACGCAGTATTTT. Amino acid sequence: CASTGGGPTDTQYF.

This clone was recorded only once. The DNA of the CDR3 is TGTGCCAGTAGATGGAACACTGAAGCTTTCTTT. Its translation: CASRWNTEAFF. The rearrangement uses TRBV19 and TRBJ1-1; D unresolved. CDR1 and CDR2 (germline): LNHDA, SQIVND (reference sequence). The CDR3 is 11 amino acids. The V end was cut by 6 bases, the J end by 1 base, with 3 bases between.

This chain uses TRBV18 with TRBJ2-7; 7 bases agree with TRBD1. The CDR3 has 15 amino acids. CDR1 is KGHSH, CDR2 LQKENI, per germline. Losses at the gene ends were 3 bases for V and 6 bases for J; bases not matched to a gene: 11. The CDR3: CASSPETGILSEQYF. As DNA, the CDR3 is TGTGCCAGCTCACCTGAGACAGGGATTCTTTCCGAGCAGTACTTC. The variable domain in full, completed from reference TRBV18 and TRBJ2-7, reads NAGVMQNPRHLVRRRGQEARLRCSPMKGHSHVYWYRQLPEEGLKFMVYLQKENIIDESGMPKERFSAEFPKEGPSILRIQQVVRGDSAAYFCASSPETGILSEQYFGPGTRLTVT.

This chain links TRBV10-1 with TRBJ2-3, with D possibly TRBD1 on 6 matching bases. The CDR3 totals 15 residues. Trimming shortened V by 8 bases and J by 3 bases, and 18 bases separated the two germline ends. CDR1 is WNHNN and CDR2 is SYGVQD in the germline V gene (reference sequence). The DNA of the CDR3 is TGCGCCAGCCTACTAAAGGGACACAATACAGATACGCAGTATTTT. Its translation: CASLLKGHNTDTQYF.